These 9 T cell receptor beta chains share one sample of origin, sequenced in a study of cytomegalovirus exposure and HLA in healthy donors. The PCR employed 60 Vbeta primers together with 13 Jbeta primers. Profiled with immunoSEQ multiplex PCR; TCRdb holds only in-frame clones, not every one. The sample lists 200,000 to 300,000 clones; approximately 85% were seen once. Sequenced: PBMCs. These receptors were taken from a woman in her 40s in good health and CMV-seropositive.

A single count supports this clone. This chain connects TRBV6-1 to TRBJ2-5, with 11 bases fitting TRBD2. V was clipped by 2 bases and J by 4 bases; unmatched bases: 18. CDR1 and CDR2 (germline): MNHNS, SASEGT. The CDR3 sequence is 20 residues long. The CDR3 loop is CASSEKDSGRVGVRGETQYF. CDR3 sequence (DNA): TGTGCCAGCAGTGAAAAAGATAGCGGGAGGGTGGGGGTACGGGGAGAGACCCAGTACTTC.

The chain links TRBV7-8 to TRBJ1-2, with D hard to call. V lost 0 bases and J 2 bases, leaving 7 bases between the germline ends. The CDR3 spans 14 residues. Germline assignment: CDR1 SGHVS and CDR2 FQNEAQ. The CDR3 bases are TGTGCCAGCAGCTTAGCGGAGGGAAACTATGGCTACACCTTC. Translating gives CASSLAEGNYGYTF.

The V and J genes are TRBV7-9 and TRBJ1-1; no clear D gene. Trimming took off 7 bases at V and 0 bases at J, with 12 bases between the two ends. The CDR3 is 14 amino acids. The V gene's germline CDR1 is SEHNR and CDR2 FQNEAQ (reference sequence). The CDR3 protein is CASTPMQVNTEAFF. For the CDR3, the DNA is TGTGCCAGCACCCCAATGCAGGTGAACACTGAAGCTTTCTTT.

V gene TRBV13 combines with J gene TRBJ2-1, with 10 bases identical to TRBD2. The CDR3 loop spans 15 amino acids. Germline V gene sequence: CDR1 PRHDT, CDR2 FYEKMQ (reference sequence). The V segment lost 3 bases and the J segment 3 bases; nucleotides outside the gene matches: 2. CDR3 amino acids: CASSLTSGLYNEQFF. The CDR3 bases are TGTGCCAGCAGCTTGACTAGCGGGCTCTACAATGAGCAGTTCTTC.

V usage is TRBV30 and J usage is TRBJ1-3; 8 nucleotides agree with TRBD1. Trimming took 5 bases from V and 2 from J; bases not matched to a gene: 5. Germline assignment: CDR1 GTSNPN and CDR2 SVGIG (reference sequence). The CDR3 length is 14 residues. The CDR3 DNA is TGTGCCTGGGGACAGGGAACCCCTGGAAACACCATATATTTT. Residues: CAWGQGTPGNTIYF.

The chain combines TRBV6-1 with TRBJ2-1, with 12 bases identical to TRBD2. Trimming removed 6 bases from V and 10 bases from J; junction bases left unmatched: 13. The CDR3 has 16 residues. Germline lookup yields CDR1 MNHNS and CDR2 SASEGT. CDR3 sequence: CASRESSGRARLEQFF. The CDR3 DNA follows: TGTGCCAGCAGGGAATCTAGCGGGAGGGCCCGTTTGGAGCAGTTCTTC.

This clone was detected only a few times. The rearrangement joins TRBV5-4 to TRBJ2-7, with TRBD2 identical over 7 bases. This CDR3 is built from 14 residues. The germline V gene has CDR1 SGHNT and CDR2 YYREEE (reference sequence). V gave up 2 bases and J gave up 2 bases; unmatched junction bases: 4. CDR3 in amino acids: CASSFGGGPYEQYF. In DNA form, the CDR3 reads TGTGCCAGCAGCTTTGGGGGAGGGCCCTACGAGCAGTACTTC.

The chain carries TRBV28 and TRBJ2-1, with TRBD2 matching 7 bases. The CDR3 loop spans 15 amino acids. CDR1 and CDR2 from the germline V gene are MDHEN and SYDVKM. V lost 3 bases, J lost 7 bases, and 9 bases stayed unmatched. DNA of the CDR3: TGTGCCAGCAGTTTTCGGCGGGAGATTTGGAATGAGCAGTTCTTC. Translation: CASSFRREIWNEQFF. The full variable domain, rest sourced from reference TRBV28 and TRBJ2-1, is DVKVTQSSRYLVKRTGEKVFLECVQDMDHENMFWYRQDPGLGLRLIYFSYDVKMKEKGDIPEGYSVSREKKERFSLILESASTNQTSMYLCASSFRREIWNEQFFGPGTRLTVL.

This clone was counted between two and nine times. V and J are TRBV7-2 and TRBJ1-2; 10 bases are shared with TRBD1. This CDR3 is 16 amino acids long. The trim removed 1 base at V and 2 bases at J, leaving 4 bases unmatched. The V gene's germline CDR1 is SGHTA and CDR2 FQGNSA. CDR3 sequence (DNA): TGTGCCAGCAGCTTAGTTTTGACAGGGGGCAACTATGGCTACACCTTC. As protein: CASSLVLTGGNYGYTF.